The subject of this entry is one T cell receptor (beta chain). Trimming at V came to 3 bases and at J to 2 bases, leaving 6 bases not matched to a gene. This CDR3 spans 17 amino acids. Looked up from germline, CDR1 is SGDLS and CDR2 is YYNGEE. The data are from a study of blood T cell repertoires in COVID-19. Study background: The study drew acute and convalescent COVID-19 samples from the United States, Italy and Spain. The cDNA or gDNA used as material had been derived from T cells, B-cell-depleted T cells, or PBMCs.

In the study's own analysis: Researchers report that nucleated cell counts were estimated from reference gene primer amplification. Repertoires were generated with immunoSEQ multiplex PCR, while TCRdb's copy carries only in-frame clones and drops some. V, J and clone size are taken as reported in that table, and D and trimming were inferred from the DNA itself. In the table there are about 270,000 clones, 86% of which are singletons. Input material: peripheral blood. This receptor was identified in a man aged 35-49 years with active or convalescent COVID-19. The V and J genes are TRBV9 and TRBJ2-5, with 14 bases that match TRBD2. The CDR3 region has the DNA TGTGCCAGCAGCGGACACGGGACTAGCGGGGGACAAGAGACCCAGTACTTC. It encodes CASSGHGTSGGQETQYF.